What follows are 2 T cell receptor beta chains derived from one specimen sequenced in a study of PD-1 blockade in classical Hodgkin lymphoma. Stated time point: cycle 4 day 1 (C4D1), after 6 weeks of nivolumab. Brentuximab vedotin exposure varied, and every patient relapsed after autologous stem cell transplantation. Clones were sequenced by immunoSEQ multiplex PCR, and TCRdb holds only the in-frame ones, with some missing. The sample records 50,000 or so clones, roughly 89% being singletons. The sample was peripheral blood mononuclear cells (PBMCs), taken before the fourth cycle of nivolumab. All receptors come from a human donor with classical Hodgkin lymphoma.

The V call is TRBV21-1, the J call TRBJ1-1. TRBV21-1 is a listed pseudogene. The CDR3 sequence is 20 residues long. Here the CDR3 reads CASSTKKAYDGARSNTEAFF. The CDR3 coding sequence is TGTGCCAGCAGCACCAAAAAAGCCTACGACGGGGCGCGGTCGAACACTGAAGCTTTCTTT.

This rearrangement joins TRBV9 to TRBJ2-1; no reliable D call. The CDR3 consists of 16 residues. Germline CDR1 SGDLS, CDR2 YYNGEE. The ends were cut back, 4 bases at V and 3 bases at J, with 17 bases in the middle. The CDR3 sequence: CASSPQSLRSYNEQFF. The CDR3 DNA reads as TGTGCCAGCAGCCCCCAGTCCCTAAGGAGCTACAATGAGCAGTTCTTC. The whole variable domain, filled in from reference TRBV9 and TRBJ2-1, reads DSGVTQTPKHLITATGQRVTLRCSPRSGDLSVYWYQQSLDQGLQFLIQYYNGEERAKGNILERFSAQQFPDLHSELNLSSLELGDSALYFCASSPQSLRSYNEQFFGPGTRLTVL.